These T cell receptor beta chains were read from a single sample in a study of cytomegalovirus exposure and HLA in healthy donors. Only in-frame clones appear in the TCRdb table, and some are missing; sequencing was by immunoSEQ multiplex PCR. The table has some 65,000 clones, roughly 80% seen once; the top ten hold under 30%. Sequences were obtained from PBMCs. The receptors were sampled from a woman in her thirties or forties in good health and CMV-seropositive. Each CDR3 is given with its conserved first and last residue. A D gene is named only where the DNA matches it firmly. For some rows the clone size is stated as once, few or many, or as a class when expanded; others skip it.

CDR3nt: TGTGCCTGGAGGTACCCCTTCACAGGAATCTATGGCTACACCTTC
CDR3aa: CAWRYPFTGIYGYTF
v_gene: TRBV30
d_gene: NA
j_gene: TRBJ1-2
abundance: NA

CDR3nt: TGCGCCAGCAGCCTTGGACTAGCGGGGGGGCCTTGGGATGAGCAGTTCTTC
CDR3aa: CASSLGLAGGPWDEQFF
v_gene: TRBV5-1
d_gene: TRBD2
j_gene: TRBJ2-1
abundance: NA

CDR3nt: TGTGCCAGTAGTCCCAGGCCGTGGGGGGACACTGAAGCTTTCTTT
CDR3aa: CASSPRPWGDTEAFF
v_gene: TRBV19
d_gene: NA
j_gene: TRBJ1-1
abundance: NA

CDR3nt: TGTGCCAGCACCTTCTACCTCGGAGGCGAGCAGTACTTC
CDR3aa: CASTFYLGGEQYF
v_gene: TRBV13
d_gene: NA
j_gene: TRBJ2-7
abundance: NA

CDR3nt: TGTGCCAGCAGCCTCCGAGGCTTGGCTTCCAATGAGCAGTTCTTC
CDR3aa: CASSLRGLASNEQFF
v_gene: TRBV5-4
d_gene: NA
j_gene: TRBJ2-1
abundance: few

CDR3nt: TGCGCCAGCAGCCCAACCGGACAGGCTGGAAACACCATATATTTT
CDR3aa: CASSPTGQAGNTIYF
v_gene: TRBV5-1
d_gene: TRBD1
j_gene: TRBJ1-3
abundance: NA

CDR3nt: TGTGCCAGCAGCCACGGGGGGGCCCTCTACAATGAGCAGTTCTTC
CDR3aa: CASSHGGALYNEQFF
v_gene: TRBV7-9
d_gene: TRBD2
j_gene: TRBJ2-1
abundance: NA

CDR3nt: TGTTCCAGCAGCTTAGGTGGGGCTACGAGTTTGAGGGAGCTGTTTTTT
CDR3aa: CSSSLGGATSLRELFF
v_gene: TRBV7-9
d_gene: NA
j_gene: TRBJ2-2
abundance: NA

CDR3nt: TGTGCCAGCAGTGATGGGGGAACCGGGACTCTTAGCAATCAGCCCCAGCATTTT
CDR3aa: CASSDGGTGTLSNQPQHF
v_gene: TRBV6-1
d_gene: NA
j_gene: TRBJ1-5
abundance: NA

CDR3nt: TGTGCCTCCTATTGGACGGGGGCCTACGAGCAGTACTTC
CDR3aa: CASYWTGAYEQYF
v_gene: TRBV6-1
d_gene: NA
j_gene: TRBJ2-7
abundance: few

CDR3nt: TGCGCCAGCAGCCAGGGGACTAGCGGGTGGAATGAGCAGTTCTTC
CDR3aa: CASSQGTSGWNEQFF
v_gene: TRBV4-3
d_gene: TRBD2
j_gene: TRBJ2-1
abundance: NA

CDR3nt: TGTGCCAGCAGCGTAAGCCCGAACACTGAAGCTTTCTTT
CDR3aa: CASSVSPNTEAFF
v_gene: TRBV9
d_gene: NA
j_gene: TRBJ1-1
abundance: NA

CDR3nt: TGTGCCAGCAGCTCTACCCCCCCAGGGGCGAACACTGAAGCTTTCTTT
CDR3aa: CASSSTPPGANTEAFF
v_gene: TRBV11-3
d_gene: NA
j_gene: TRBJ1-1
abundance: once

CDR3nt: TGTGCCACCCTAGCCCGGGACAAGATGAACACTGAAGCTTTCTTT
CDR3aa: CATLARDKMNTEAFF
v_gene: TRBV6-6
d_gene: NA
j_gene: TRBJ1-1
abundance: NA

CDR3nt: TGTGCCAGCACCCTTAGATCGTACTACGAGCAGTACTTC
CDR3aa: CASTLRSYYEQYF
v_gene: TRBV6-6
d_gene: NA
j_gene: TRBJ2-7
abundance: NA

CDR3nt: TGTGCCAGCAGTGTTAGCGGGGGATATGTTTACGAGCAGTACTTC
CDR3aa: CASSVSGGYVYEQYF
v_gene: TRBV6-5
d_gene: TRBD2
j_gene: TRBJ2-7
abundance: NA

CDR3nt: TGTGCCAGCAGCTTCGTGGGGCGCGGGGATGAAAAACTGTTTTTT
CDR3aa: CASSFVGRGDEKLFF
v_gene: TRBV7-2
d_gene: NA
j_gene: TRBJ1-4
abundance: NA

CDR3nt: TGTGCCAGCAGCGATAGTCGGTTCAACTATGGCTACACCTTC
CDR3aa: CASSDSRFNYGYTF
v_gene: TRBV16
d_gene: NA
j_gene: TRBJ1-2
abundance: NA

CDR3nt: TGTGCCAGCACCAAGGGAGCAGGGGTAGATACCTATGGCTACACCTTC
CDR3aa: CASTKGAGVDTYGYTF
v_gene: TRBV2
d_gene: NA
j_gene: TRBJ1-2
abundance: few

CDR3nt: TGTGCCAGCAGCGTAGGGAGGAGGACTGAAGCTTTCTTT
CDR3aa: CASSVGRRTEAFF
v_gene: TRBV5-6
d_gene: NA
j_gene: TRBJ1-1
abundance: NA

CDR3nt: TGTGCCAGCAGTTACACTGTCGCGACAGGAACTGAAGCTTTCTTT
CDR3aa: CASSYTVATGTEAFF
v_gene: TRBV6-6
d_gene: NA
j_gene: TRBJ1-1
abundance: few

CDR3nt: TGTGCCAGCAGCGTAGGGGACTCCTATGGCTACACCTTC
CDR3aa: CASSVGDSYGYTF
v_gene: TRBV9
d_gene: NA
j_gene: TRBJ1-2
abundance: NA

CDR3nt: TGTGCCAGCAGCCCCACAGGAGAGACCCAGTACTTC
CDR3aa: CASSPTGETQYF
v_gene: TRBV6-6
d_gene: NA
j_gene: TRBJ2-5
abundance: NA

CDR3nt: TGCGCCAGCAGTCATTGCCGGTCAAAAAGAGGGACCCAGTACTTC
CDR3aa: CASSHCRSKRGTQYF
v_gene: TRBV23-1
d_gene: NA
j_gene: TRBJ2-5
abundance: NA

CDR3nt: TGTGCCAGCAGTCGCAGGATCCCGATACTCTATGGCTACACCTTC
CDR3aa: CASSRRIPILYGYTF
v_gene: TRBV6-5
d_gene: NA
j_gene: TRBJ1-2
abundance: NA

CDR3nt: TGCGCCAGCAGCCAAGGACAGGGGACTAACTATGGCTACACCTTC
CDR3aa: CASSQGQGTNYGYTF
v_gene: TRBV4-1
d_gene: TRBD1
j_gene: TRBJ1-2
abundance: NA

CDR3nt: TGTGCCAGTAGTATCCGAGGGGACAGTCTAGTTTGGTATGGCTACACCTTC
CDR3aa: CASSIRGDSLVWYGYTF
v_gene: TRBV19
d_gene: TRBD1
j_gene: TRBJ1-2
abundance: NA

CDR3nt: TGCGCCAGCAGCCCCACTGGGAGCGGCACAGATACGCAGTATTTT
CDR3aa: CASSPTGSGTDTQYF
v_gene: TRBV4-3
d_gene: NA
j_gene: TRBJ2-3
abundance: few

CDR3nt: TGTGCCAGCACTTTGGACAGGTCCTCCTACGAGCAGTACTTC
CDR3aa: CASTLDRSSYEQYF
v_gene: TRBV2
d_gene: TRBD1
j_gene: TRBJ2-7
abundance: NA

CDR3nt: TGCGCCAGTCGGGGATGGGCAGGTCCTCCCTACGAGCAGTACTTC
CDR3aa: CASRGWAGPPYEQYF
v_gene: TRBV5-1
d_gene: NA
j_gene: TRBJ2-7
abundance: few

CDR3nt: TGCGCCAGCAGTCCCGGAGGGGCTAGCAATCAGCCCCAGCATTTT
CDR3aa: CASSPGGASNQPQHF
v_gene: TRBV10-2
d_gene: NA
j_gene: TRBJ1-5
abundance: NA

CDR3nt: TGTGCCAGCAGCTTAGCAAGCCGACAGGGAGGTTCACCCCTCCACTTT
CDR3aa: CASSLASRQGGSPLHF
v_gene: TRBV7-2
d_gene: TRBD1
j_gene: TRBJ1-6
abundance: NA

CDR3nt: TGCGCCAGCAGCTTGGGGGCCACGGGGGGAACTGGAAACACCATATATTTT
CDR3aa: CASSLGATGGTGNTIYF
v_gene: TRBV5-1
d_gene: NA
j_gene: TRBJ1-3
abundance: NA

CDR3nt: TGTGCCAGCAGTGAAGGGGGAACAGATACGCAGTATTTT
CDR3aa: CASSEGGTDTQYF
v_gene: TRBV6-4
d_gene: NA
j_gene: TRBJ2-3
abundance: NA

CDR3nt: TGTGCCACCAGCAGGACAGGGAGTTTCTACGAGCAGTACTTC
CDR3aa: CATSRTGSFYEQYF
v_gene: TRBV15
d_gene: TRBD1
j_gene: TRBJ2-7
abundance: NA

CDR3nt: TGCAGCGTCGGGACAGTGGCGAACACTGAAGCTTTCTTT
CDR3aa: CSVGTVANTEAFF
v_gene: TRBV29-1
d_gene: TRBD1
j_gene: TRBJ1-1
abundance: few

CDR3nt: TGTTCCAGCAGCTTTCCAAAGGAGGGGACAGCGAACACTGAAGCTTTCTTT
CDR3aa: CSSSFPKEGTANTEAFF
v_gene: TRBV7-9
d_gene: TRBD1
j_gene: TRBJ1-1
abundance: NA

CDR3nt: TGCAGCGTTGAGGTGGGGGGAACTGAAGCTTTCTTT
CDR3aa: CSVEVGGTEAFF
v_gene: TRBV29-1
d_gene: NA
j_gene: TRBJ1-1
abundance: NA

CDR3nt: TGTGCCAGCAGCCCGGACAGGGAGAGGTCACCCCTCCACTTT
CDR3aa: CASSPDRERSPLHF
v_gene: TRBV25-1
d_gene: TRBD1
j_gene: TRBJ1-6
abundance: NA

CDR3nt: TGTGCCAGCAGCGTAGTAGAGGGAAACACCATATATTTT
CDR3aa: CASSVVEGNTIYF
v_gene: TRBV9
d_gene: NA
j_gene: TRBJ1-3
abundance: NA

CDR3nt: TGTGCCAGCAGTGAATGGAAATCCAGAGGAACTGAAGCTTTCTTT
CDR3aa: CASSEWKSRGTEAFF
v_gene: TRBV25-1
d_gene: NA
j_gene: TRBJ1-1
abundance: NA

CDR3nt: TGTGCCAGCAGTTTAAGCGCCAACTCGAGAGCTTTCTTT
CDR3aa: CASSLSANSRAFF
v_gene: TRBV27
d_gene: NA
j_gene: TRBJ1-1
abundance: NA

CDR3nt: TGCGCCAGTCAGCCGGGACATCAAACCTCCTACGAGCAGTACTTC
CDR3aa: CASQPGHQTSYEQYF
v_gene: TRBV5-1
d_gene: NA
j_gene: TRBJ2-7
abundance: NA

CDR3nt: TGTGCCATCAGGCAACAGGGGGCTGTCACTGAAGCTTTCTTT
CDR3aa: CAIRQQGAVTEAFF
v_gene: TRBV10-3
d_gene: TRBD1
j_gene: TRBJ1-1
abundance: NA

CDR3nt: TGTGCCAGCAGTGCCGGACAGTCGAGCTCCTATAATTCACCCCTCCACTTT
CDR3aa: CASSAGQSSSYNSPLHF
v_gene: TRBV6-1
d_gene: NA
j_gene: TRBJ1-6
abundance: once